This T cell receptor (beta chain) was captured in a study of cytotoxic CD8 clonotypes in ibrutinib-treated CLL. Study context: Of a cohort that held some 12 relapsed/refractory and around 16 treatment-naive patients, 17 to 18 were IGHV unmutated.

Investigators sought sequencing depths of between 1 in 200,000 and 1 in 1 million T cells. Sequencing used immunoSEQ multiplex PCR; TCRdb keeps in-frame clones, though not all of them. The table shows around 150,000 clones, with about 88% occurring only once. Trimming cost V 10 bases and J 2 bases; bases outside gene matches: 6. Germline V gene sequence: CDR1 ENHRY, CDR2 SYGVKD. The CDR3 runs 14 residues. The sample here was PBMCs, taken at disease progression, from a patient treated with ibrutinib. The sequence was collected from a human donor with chronic lymphocytic leukemia. V usage is TRBV10-3 and J usage is TRBJ1-5; 9 bases agree with TRBD1. The CDR3 loop reads CATQTGGGNQPQHF. The DNA of the CDR3 is TGTGCCACCCAGACAGGGGGGGGCAATCAGCCCCAGCATTTT.